The rows below give T cell receptor beta chains drawn from one sample of a study of blood T cell repertoires in COVID-19. Assay: immunoSEQ multiplex PCR; the TCRdb copy retains only in-frame clones and omits some. The data show approximately 670,000 clones, over 80% seen once. The sample was peripheral blood. The receptors shown here come from a woman under 30 with acute or convalescent COVID-19. The CDR3 runs from the conserved cysteine through the conserved F or W. D genes are given only for firm matches. The size field is filled for only some rows; it gives once, few, many or a size class.

j_gene: TRBJ1-2
abundance: NA
v_gene: TRBV11-2
d_gene: TRBD1
CDR3nt: TGTGCCAGCAGCCAAAACAGGGGGCGCGAGGGCTACACCTTC
CDR3aa: CASSQNRGREGYTF

j_gene: TRBJ2-3
abundance: NA
v_gene: TRBV11-2
d_gene: NA
CDR3nt: TGTGCCAGCAGCTCCACAGGGACAGATACGCAGTATTTT
CDR3aa: CASSSTGTDTQYF

j_gene: TRBJ1-1
abundance: few
v_gene: TRBV7-8
d_gene: NA
CDR3nt: TGTGCCAGCAGCTCCCATCGGACAGAAGAAGCTTTCTTT
CDR3aa: CASSSHRTEEAFF

j_gene: TRBJ1-5
abundance: NA
v_gene: TRBV19
d_gene: NA
CDR3nt: TGTGCCAGTAGTATCGGGAGGAATAGCAATCAGCCCCAGCATTTT
CDR3aa: CASSIGRNSNQPQHF

j_gene: TRBJ1-1
abundance: NA
v_gene: TRBV19
d_gene: TRBD1
CDR3nt: TGTGCCAGTAGTATAAGGGGACAGGGAAATGAAGCTTTCTTT
CDR3aa: CASSIRGQGNEAFF

j_gene: TRBJ1-2
abundance: NA
v_gene: TRBV11-2
d_gene: NA
CDR3nt: TGTGCCAGCAGCTCCGGACAGCACACTAACTATGGCTACACCTTC
CDR3aa: CASSSGQHTNYGYTF

j_gene: TRBJ1-5
abundance: NA
v_gene: TRBV12-3/TRBV12-4
d_gene: NA
CDR3nt: TGTGCCAGCAGTTTTTCCCCACAGCCCCAGCATTTT
CDR3aa: CASSFSPQPQHF

j_gene: TRBJ1-5
abundance: NA
v_gene: TRBV12-3/TRBV12-4
d_gene: NA
CDR3nt: TGTGCCAGCAGCTCCCCAGATCAGCCCCAGCATTTT
CDR3aa: CASSSPDQPQHF

j_gene: TRBJ2-7
abundance: NA
v_gene: TRBV4-1
d_gene: NA
CDR3nt: TGCGCCAGCAGCCCCTTGGGGGCGGAAAGCTCCTACGAGCAGTACTTC
CDR3aa: CASSPLGAESSYEQYF

j_gene: TRBJ1-4
abundance: NA
v_gene: TRBV5-1
d_gene: NA
CDR3nt: TGCGCCAGCAGCTCGGACAGTCAGAATGAAAAACTGTTTTTT
CDR3aa: CASSSDSQNEKLFF

j_gene: TRBJ1-2
abundance: NA
v_gene: TRBV9
d_gene: TRBD1
CDR3nt: TGTGCCAGCGGAGGTCGGGACAGAGCCTTC
CDR3aa: CASGGRDRAF

j_gene: TRBJ2-3
abundance: NA
v_gene: TRBV25-1
d_gene: TRBD1
CDR3nt: TGTGCCAGTTCCGAGGACAGGGCCACAGATACGCAGTATTTT
CDR3aa: CASSEDRATDTQYF

j_gene: TRBJ1-2
abundance: NA
v_gene: TRBV7-6
d_gene: TRBD1
CDR3nt: TGTGCCAGCAGCCGCCAACCAAAGGGGGACAGGACGATGTGGGGCTACACCTTC
CDR3aa: CASSRQPKGDRTMWGYTF

j_gene: TRBJ1-1
abundance: NA
v_gene: TRBV2
d_gene: NA
CDR3nt: TGTGCCACCCTGGAGAGGGCCACTGAAGCTTTCTTT
CDR3aa: CATLERATEAFF

j_gene: TRBJ2-5
abundance: NA
v_gene: TRBV30
d_gene: TRBD1
CDR3nt: TGTGCCTGGACCTGGGACAGCAAAGAGACCCAGTACTTC
CDR3aa: CAWTWDSKETQYF

j_gene: TRBJ1-1
abundance: NA
v_gene: TRBV10-3
d_gene: NA
CDR3nt: TGTGCCATCACCAGTGTACAGGGGAACACTGAAGCTTTCTTT
CDR3aa: CAITSVQGNTEAFF

j_gene: TRBJ1-2
abundance: NA
v_gene: TRBV24-1
d_gene: NA
CDR3nt: TGTGCCACCAGTGATTTGGGCAGGGACTATGGCTACACCTTC
CDR3aa: CATSDLGRDYGYTF

j_gene: TRBJ1-5
abundance: NA
v_gene: TRBV6-5
d_gene: NA
CDR3nt: TGTGCCAGCAGCAGGGGCTATCAGCCCCAGCATTTT
CDR3aa: CASSRGYQPQHF

j_gene: TRBJ2-2
abundance: NA
v_gene: TRBV5-1
d_gene: NA
CDR3nt: TGCGCCAGCAGCTTGGAAGCGGGGGAGCTGTTTTTT
CDR3aa: CASSLEAGELFF

j_gene: TRBJ2-7
abundance: NA
v_gene: TRBV4-3
d_gene: NA
CDR3nt: TGCGCCAGCAGCCAAAAATCCTCCACAGGTGAGCAGTACTTC
CDR3aa: CASSQKSSTGEQYF

j_gene: TRBJ2-5
abundance: NA
v_gene: TRBV7-8
d_gene: NA
CDR3nt: TGTGCCAGCAGCTTAGCGGAGGCCCTGAAGACCCAGTACTTC
CDR3aa: CASSLAEALKTQYF

j_gene: TRBJ2-7
abundance: NA
v_gene: TRBV5-1
d_gene: TRBD1
CDR3nt: TGCGCCAGCAGCTTGGGACCCGGGACAGGAGTCTACGAGCAGTACTTC
CDR3aa: CASSLGPGTGVYEQYF

j_gene: TRBJ2-1
abundance: NA
v_gene: TRBV9
d_gene: NA
CDR3nt: TGTGCCAGCAGCCCTACAGGTGGGGCCTACAATGAGCAGTTCTTC
CDR3aa: CASSPTGGAYNEQFF

j_gene: TRBJ2-7
abundance: NA
v_gene: TRBV7-9
d_gene: NA
CDR3nt: TGTGCCAGCAGCTTAGTGGGGGGTGACACCTACGAGCAGTACTTC
CDR3aa: CASSLVGGDTYEQYF

j_gene: TRBJ1-2
abundance: NA
v_gene: TRBV28
d_gene: NA
CDR3nt: TGTGCCAGCAGTTTAGCTCAGGGCGGCAGGAACTATGGCTACACCTTC
CDR3aa: CASSLAQGGRNYGYTF

j_gene: TRBJ2-1
abundance: once
v_gene: TRBV10-2
d_gene: NA
CDR3nt: TGCGCCAGCACGAGGACACAAACCTACAATGAGCAGTTCTTC
CDR3aa: CASTRTQTYNEQFF

j_gene: TRBJ1-4
abundance: NA
v_gene: TRBV18
d_gene: NA
CDR3nt: TGTGCCAGCTCACCAACTCGGGACAACCAAGTCGGCGATAATGAAAAACTGTTTTTT
CDR3aa: CASSPTRDNQVGDNEKLFF

j_gene: TRBJ1-1
abundance: NA
v_gene: TRBV29-1
d_gene: TRBD1
CDR3nt: TGCAGCGGGGACGACAGGGGGCTTGGCGCTGAAGCTTTCTTT
CDR3aa: CSGDDRGLGAEAFF

j_gene: TRBJ1-1
abundance: once
v_gene: TRBV4-2
d_gene: NA
CDR3nt: TGTGCCAGCAGCCAAGAGCTCGGAGTGAACACTGAAGCTTTCTTT
CDR3aa: CASSQELGVNTEAFF

j_gene: TRBJ1-1
abundance: NA
v_gene: TRBV5-6
d_gene: NA
CDR3nt: TGTGCCAGCAGCTACGGGGAACCTGGTCAGCTGAACACTGAAGCTTTCTTT
CDR3aa: CASSYGEPGQLNTEAFF

j_gene: TRBJ1-1
abundance: NA
v_gene: TRBV2
d_gene: NA
CDR3nt: TGTGCCAGCAGTAAACTCGGGGGGCCTATTGAAGCTTTCTTT
CDR3aa: CASSKLGGPIEAFF

j_gene: TRBJ1-6
abundance: NA
v_gene: TRBV30
d_gene: NA
CDR3nt: TGTGCCTGGAGGCAGGGTAGGAGCTCCTATAATTCACCCCTCCACTTT
CDR3aa: CAWRQGRSSYNSPLHF

j_gene: TRBJ1-3
abundance: NA
v_gene: TRBV18
d_gene: NA
CDR3nt: TGTGCCAGCTCACCAATCCCCAGCTCTATCGGGGGAAAAAACTCTGGAAACACCATATATTTT
CDR3aa: CASSPIPSSIGGKNSGNTIYF

j_gene: TRBJ2-2
abundance: NA
v_gene: TRBV27
d_gene: TRBD2
CDR3nt: TGTGCCAGCAGTTTGGGAGGGGTGAACAACGGGGAGCTGTTTTTT
CDR3aa: CASSLGGVNNGELFF

j_gene: TRBJ2-1
abundance: NA
v_gene: TRBV5-6
d_gene: TRBD1
CDR3nt: TGTGCCAGCAGCTTGGAAAGGGGGCAGGGGTTTAATGAGCAGTTCTTC
CDR3aa: CASSLERGQGFNEQFF

j_gene: TRBJ1-2
abundance: NA
v_gene: TRBV4-1
d_gene: TRBD1
CDR3nt: TGCGCCAGCAGCCAAGACACAGGGGTAGTTGGCTACACCTTC
CDR3aa: CASSQDTGVVGYTF

j_gene: TRBJ1-1
abundance: NA
v_gene: TRBV7-2
d_gene: TRBD1
CDR3nt: TGTGCCAGCAGCTACAGACAGGGAGTACCCCTGAACACTGAAGCTTTCTTT
CDR3aa: CASSYRQGVPLNTEAFF

j_gene: TRBJ1-2
abundance: NA
v_gene: TRBV30
d_gene: NA
CDR3nt: TGTGCCTGGAGTGAGGTTTACAGGGCCAATGGCTACACCTTC
CDR3aa: CAWSEVYRANGYTF

j_gene: TRBJ2-7
abundance: NA
v_gene: TRBV9
d_gene: NA
CDR3nt: TGTGCCAGCAGCGTAGCGCCCGGTCTCTCCTACGAGCAGTACTTC
CDR3aa: CASSVAPGLSYEQYF

j_gene: TRBJ2-2
abundance: NA
v_gene: TRBV28
d_gene: NA
CDR3nt: TGTGCCACCCAAACTCCAGGGTACGCCGGGGAGCTGTTTTTT
CDR3aa: CATQTPGYAGELFF

j_gene: TRBJ1-6
abundance: once
v_gene: TRBV10-3
d_gene: TRBD1
CDR3nt: TGTGCCATCAGTGCCCGGGACAGGGGGCTTTCACCCCTCCACTTT
CDR3aa: CAISARDRGLSPLHF

j_gene: TRBJ1-2
abundance: NA
v_gene: TRBV13
d_gene: NA
CDR3nt: TGTGCCAGCAGCGAACGACAGCTACCTAACTATGGCTACACCTTC
CDR3aa: CASSERQLPNYGYTF

j_gene: TRBJ2-2
abundance: once
v_gene: TRBV2
d_gene: NA
CDR3nt: TGTGCCAGCAGTGTAGGAGGGGACAGCGGGGAGCTGTTTTTT
CDR3aa: CASSVGGDSGELFF

j_gene: TRBJ2-7
abundance: NA
v_gene: TRBV4-1
d_gene: NA
CDR3nt: TGCGCCAGCAGTCCTACGCCGGGACGGGAGGAGCAGTACTTC
CDR3aa: CASSPTPGREEQYF

j_gene: TRBJ1-1
abundance: NA
v_gene: TRBV5-5
d_gene: NA
CDR3nt: TGTGCCAGCAGCTTGATGACAGATACTGAAGCTTTCTTT
CDR3aa: CASSLMTDTEAFF

j_gene: TRBJ1-2
abundance: NA
v_gene: TRBV27
d_gene: NA
CDR3nt: TGTGCCAGCAGTTTATCGGCCCAATCACAGACAAGCTATGGCTACACCTTC
CDR3aa: CASSLSAQSQTSYGYTF

j_gene: TRBJ2-3
abundance: NA
v_gene: TRBV28
d_gene: TRBD1
CDR3nt: TGTGCCGGACAGGGGGGCCAAGCTTCAGATACGCAGTATTTT
CDR3aa: CAGQGGQASDTQYF

j_gene: TRBJ1-1
abundance: NA
v_gene: TRBV29-1
d_gene: NA
CDR3nt: TGCAGCGTTGGCATCCAAACAGACAGAGATGAAGCTTTCTTT
CDR3aa: CSVGIQTDRDEAFF

j_gene: TRBJ1-5
abundance: few
v_gene: TRBV10-3
d_gene: NA
CDR3nt: TGTGCCATCAGTGGGAACCGGGGGGGTCCGCCCCAGCATTTT
CDR3aa: CAISGNRGGPPQHF